Presented here are 6 T cell receptor beta chains from one specimen sequenced in a study of blood T cell repertoires in COVID-19. Assay used: immunoSEQ multiplex PCR; TCRdb lists only in-frame clones, some missing. In the table there are more than 200,000 clones, about 87% of which are singletons. Specimen: peripheral blood. The receptors originated from a woman in her sixties or seventies with COVID-19, enrolled during active disease.

The J gene is TRBJ2-1, the V gene TRBV27; 7 bases are a match to TRBD2. Germline-derived CDR1 and CDR2 are MNHEY and SMNVEV (reference sequence). The J segment lost 0 bases and the V segment lost 5 bases, leaving 10 bases of the junction unmatched. CDR3 length: 17 residues. CDR3 protein: CASSGLGGSYSYNEQFF. In DNA form, the CDR3 reads TGTGCCAGCAGTGGCCTCGGCGGGAGCTACTCCTACAATGAGCAGTTCTTC.

This clone was recorded only once. The chain has TRBV20-1 and TRBJ1-5; D uncertain. The CDR3 length is 12 residues. CDR1 is DFQATT and CDR2 is SNEGSKA in the germline V gene (reference sequence). The ends were cut back, 3 bases at V and 6 bases at J, with 9 bases in the middle. The CDR3 is CSASNGPQPQHF. CDR3 nucleotide sequence: TGCAGTGCTAGTAATGGGCCTCAGCCCCAGCATTTT.

This chain connects TRBV3-1 (or the pseudogene TRBV3-2) to TRBJ2-7; D is ambiguous. Germline lookup yields CDR1 LGHDT and CDR2 YNNKEL (reference sequence). Trimming left V 0 bases short and J 0 bases short, with 9 bases between. CDR3 length: 15 residues. CDR3 DNA: TGTGCCAGCAGCCAAGAGCGGATTTACTCCTACGAGCAGTACTTC. Translation: CASSQERIYSYEQYF.

V gene TRBV6-4 combines with J gene TRBJ2-2, with D possibly TRBD2 on 6 matching bases. Deletions cut 6 bases from V and 6 bases from J, with 11 bases between. The CDR3 loop spans 13 amino acids. From germline, CDR1 is MRHNA and CDR2 SNTAGT. The CDR3 DNA follows: TGTGCCAGCAGGGATTCTAGCGCCGGGGAGCTGTTTTTT. Residues: CASRDSSAGELFF.

Only one count was recorded for this clone. The chain uses TRBV3-1 (or the pseudogene TRBV3-2) and TRBJ2-7; D is uncertain. The V end was cut by 5 bases, the J end by 3 bases, with 5 bases between. This CDR3 region has 11 residues. CDR1 LGHDT and CDR2 YNNKEL come from the germline V gene (reference sequence). Written as DNA, the CDR3 is TGTGCCAGCAGCGGCAGCTACGAGCAGTACTTC. It encodes CASSGSYEQYF.

J is TRBJ1-2 and V is TRBV9; 7 bases line up with TRBD1. This CDR3 is 14 amino acids long. Germline CDR1 and CDR2: SGDLS and YYNGEE. The V and J ends lost 6 bases and 1 base, in that order; junction bases with no gene match: 6. CDR3 sequence: CASNRDSNNYGYTF. The CDR3 DNA follows: TGTGCCAGCAACCGGGACAGCAATAACTATGGCTACACCTTC.